This T cell receptor (beta chain) was sequenced during a study of blood T cell repertoires in COVID-19. Produced via immunoSEQ multiplex PCR; TCRdb's table is partial and in-frame only. This sample has around 100,000 clones, with 89% found just once. V was clipped by 3 bases and J by 5 bases, with 16 bases between them. This CDR3 contains 15 residues. In germline, CDR1 is SGHTA, CDR2 FQGNSA. This TCR derives from a man aged 60-69 years with COVID-19, enrolled during active disease. Sequenced material: peripheral blood. This chain connects TRBV7-2 to TRBJ1-1; D perhaps matches TRBD1 (6 bases). The CDR3 protein is CASSFQHRVGTEAFF. Written as DNA, the CDR3 is TGTGCCAGCAGCTTTCAACACAGGGTAGGGACTGAAGCTTTCTTT.